This T cell receptor (beta chain) was profiled in a study of blood T cell repertoires in COVID-19 (TCRdb year 2020). Study-wide context: Collaborator samples came from the United States, Italy and Spain and covered acute and convalescent phases of COVID-19. The prospective study material was composed of cDNA or gDNA derived from T cells, B-cell-depleted T cells, or PBMCs. Subjects who had been exposed to COVID-19, were actively infected with it, or had recovered from it provided the deeply sampled blood TCRbeta repertoires that made up the dataset. The repertoires were made available in a free public database intended to serve as a resource for research on the immune response to SARS-CoV-2. The samples were drawn from the first 160 participants of the ongoing ImmuneRACE study and from 1,254 subjects provided by 6 global collaborators. Nearly every sample came with metadata listing a de-identified subject ID, COVID-19 status, age in years and sex. HLA class I and class II types, where available, came from metadata supplied by the sample provider rather than from assay-based typing. Summary of the overall study and its limitations: The amount of clinical and demographic metadata varied by source and participant and was provided uncurated.

Each collaborating institution followed its own protocols to collect whole blood in K2EDTA tubes. Collaborator samples were shipped for TCRbeta analysis as frozen whole blood, isolated PBMCs, or DNA extracted from either sample type. Remarks on this clone: Its cognate antigen has yet to be identified. The record has no base qualities; no much larger clone is one base away.

TCRbeta CDR3 regions were amplified from genomic DNA by means of the immunoSEQ Assay, a bias-controlled multiplex PCR. The paper's data handling went like this. Within the assay, amplification of reference gene primers was used to estimate how many nucleated cells each sample contained. To quantify the absolute abundance of each unique TCRbeta CDR3 rearrangement, sequence reads were collapsed and filtered. For each sample, productive Simpson clonality was calculated as the square root of Simpson's diversity index across productive rearrangements. TCRdb re-hosts the immuneACCESS table, in-frame sequences only. Its copies lack some clones; in the studies checked, an unresolved V gene accounts for under half of them, and the cause for the rest is not known. The V and J calls and clone size come from that table; D and trimming were worked out from the DNA. This sample is represented by about 64,000 clones; 65% to 90% of them were singletons. The top ten clonotypes cover 1.2% of the sample.

Counted from cysteine to phenylalanine, this CDR3 has 14 amino acids. CDR3 DNA only is kept here, 42 bases in frame from base 1. CDR1 is given as MRHNA and CDR2 as SNTAGT, both from the germline V gene. Deletion took 6 bases off V and 2 bases off J, with a span of 13 bases between the germline ends. The chain is encoded by TRBV6-4 joined to TRBJ1-1; perhaps TRBD1 is the D gene, with 5 bases matching. Sequencing was done on a sample of peripheral blood. The receptor comes from a man aged 40-50 years with acute or convalescent COVID-19. The CDR3 protein: CASSGTGLNTEAFF. The nucleotide sequence reads as follows: TGTGCCAGCAGCGGGACGGGACTTAACACTGAAGCTTTCTTT.